This T cell receptor beta chain was obtained from a study of OX40 agonist ivuxolimab in advanced cancers. Study results and caveats: CD4+ and CD8+ blood T cells expanded clonally by week 6 at 0.1 to 3.0 mg/kg. Undetermined was the antigen specificity of the expanded peripheral T cells.

V was cut by 4 bases and J by 1 base, with 11 bases left in between. In germline, CDR1 is MGHRA, CDR2 YSYEKL. The length of the CDR3 is 15 residues. Researchers took blood at baseline, on cycle 4 day 1, and on cycle 7 day 1. The repertoire was sequenced with immunoSEQ multiplex PCR; TCRdb's copy has only in-frame clones and lacks some. The sample gives 82,000 or so clones, approximately 85% of which show up once; 2.4% is in the top ten. On this clone: Its antigen is not known.

The V call is TRBV4-1, the J call TRBJ1-3; tentative D call: TRBD1 (6 bases). The clonotype comes from an adult with an advanced solid tumor such as melanoma, head and neck, liver or kidney cancer. The sample was CD4+ or CD8+ T cells sorted from blood, taken in a trial of the OX40 agonist ivuxolimab. Written as DNA, the CDR3 is TGCGCCAGCAGCCTCCCCGGACAGTCTGGAAACACCATATATTTT. Its protein product is CASSLPGQSGNTIYF.